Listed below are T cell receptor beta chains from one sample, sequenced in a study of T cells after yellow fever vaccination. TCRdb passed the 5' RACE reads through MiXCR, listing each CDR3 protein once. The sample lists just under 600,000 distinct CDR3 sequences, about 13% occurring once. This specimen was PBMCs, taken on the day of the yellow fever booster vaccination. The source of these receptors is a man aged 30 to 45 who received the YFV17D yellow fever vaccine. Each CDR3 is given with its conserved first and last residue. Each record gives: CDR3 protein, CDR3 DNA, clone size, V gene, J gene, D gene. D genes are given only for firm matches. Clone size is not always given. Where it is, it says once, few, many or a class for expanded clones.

CDR3 protein: CSAVSGGRETQYF
CDR3 DNA: TGCAGTGCTGTCAGTGGAGGGCGGGAGACCCAGTACTTC
clone size: few
V gene: TRBV20-1
J gene: TRBJ2-5
D gene: -

CDR3 protein: CASSGDLSYEQYF
CDR3 DNA: TGTGCCAGCAGTGGGGACCTCTCCTACGAGCAGTACTTC
clone size: few
V gene: TRBV25-1
J gene: TRBJ2-7
D gene: -

CDR3 protein: CASSLRTSGSYNEQFF
CDR3 DNA: TGTGCCAGCAGCCTCCGGACTAGCGGGAGCTACAATGAGCAGTTCTTC
clone size: many
V gene: TRBV4-2
J gene: TRBJ2-1
D gene: TRBD2

CDR3 protein: CASTQTVAGRDGLFF
CDR3 DNA: TGTGCCAGCACCCAGACGGTAGCGGGGAGGGATGGGCTGTTTTTT
clone size: -
V gene: TRBV12-3/TRBV12-4
J gene: TRBJ2-2
D gene: TRBD2

CDR3 protein: CASSVGNRNIQYF
CDR3 DNA: TGTGCCAGCAGTGTAGGTAACAGAAACATTCAGTACTTC
clone size: few
V gene: TRBV2
J gene: TRBJ2-4
D gene: -

CDR3 protein: CASSPPKTGLGYTF
CDR3 DNA: TGTGCCAGCAGCCCACCAAAGACAGGGCTCGGCTACACCTTC
clone size: -
V gene: TRBV7-9
J gene: TRBJ1-2
D gene: TRBD1

CDR3 protein: CSARVDGLNEKLFF
CDR3 DNA: TGCAGTGCTAGAGTGGACGGCCTTAATGAAAAACTGTTTTTT
clone size: many
V gene: TRBV20-1
J gene: TRBJ1-4
D gene: -

CDR3 protein: CSALTGSDEAFF
CDR3 DNA: TGCAGCGCATTGACAGGGAGCGATGAAGCTTTCTTT
clone size: -
V gene: TRBV29-1
J gene: TRBJ1-1
D gene: TRBD1

CDR3 protein: CASSPGRSYNEQFF
CDR3 DNA: TGTGCCAGCAGCCCCGGGAGGTCCTACAATGAGCAGTTCTTC
clone size: many
V gene: TRBV12-3/TRBV12-4
J gene: TRBJ2-1
D gene: TRBD2

CDR3 protein: CASSISGQFTGELFF
CDR3 DNA: TGTGCCAGTAGTATCTCCGGACAGTTCACCGGGGAGCTGTTTTTT
clone size: -
V gene: TRBV19
J gene: TRBJ2-2
D gene: -

CDR3 protein: CSAPGQATTNEQLFF
CDR3 DNA: TGCAGTGCCCCCGGGCAGGCAACAACTAATGAACAACTGTTTTTT
clone size: -
V gene: TRBV20-1
J gene: TRBJ1-4
D gene: -

CDR3 protein: CASSLGRRAGGDQYLIF
CDR3 DNA: TGTGCCAGCAGCTTGGGCCGGAGGGCAGGGGGCGACCAATACCTTATTTTT
clone size: -
V gene: TRBV7-2
J gene: TRBJ1-3
D gene: TRBD1

CDR3 protein: CASSTGLVSSGANVLTF
CDR3 DNA: TGTGCCAGCAGCACCGGGCTCGTCAGCTCTGGGGCCAACGTCCTGACTTTC
clone size: -
V gene: TRBV21-1
J gene: TRBJ2-6
D gene: -

CDR3 protein: CASSSQGAYSPLHF
CDR3 DNA: TGTGCCAGCAGCTCACAGGGGGCTTATTCACCCCTCCACTTT
clone size: -
V gene: TRBV7-2
J gene: TRBJ1-6
D gene: TRBD1

CDR3 protein: CASSFRETHYEQYF
CDR3 DNA: TGTGCCAGCAGTTTCCGGGAGACCCACTACGAGCAGTACTTC
clone size: few
V gene: TRBV6-5
J gene: TRBJ2-7
D gene: -

CDR3 protein: CASSQDSGRAETQYF
CDR3 DNA: TGCGCCAGCAGCCAAGACAGCGGGAGGGCAGAGACCCAGTACTTC
clone size: -
V gene: TRBV4-3
J gene: TRBJ2-5
D gene: TRBD2

CDR3 protein: CASSPRGLAGYNEQFF
CDR3 DNA: TGTGCCAGCAGCCCACGGGGACTAGCGGGGTACAATGAGCAGTTCTTC
clone size: -
V gene: TRBV6-2/TRBV6-3
J gene: TRBJ2-1
D gene: TRBD2

CDR3 protein: CASSLFGGQGAGEQYF
CDR3 DNA: TGTGCCAGCTCACTTTTTGGAGGACAGGGGGCGGGCGAGCAGTACTTC
clone size: -
V gene: TRBV18
J gene: TRBJ2-7
D gene: TRBD1

CDR3 protein: CASSSPTGGYTEAFF
CDR3 DNA: TGTGCCAGCAGCTCCCCCACGGGGGGCTATACTGAAGCTTTCTTT
clone size: few
V gene: TRBV7-8
J gene: TRBJ1-1
D gene: -

CDR3 protein: CASSSKGYEQYF
CDR3 DNA: TGTGCCAGCAGTTCTAAGGGATACGAGCAGTACTTC
clone size: -
V gene: TRBV28
J gene: TRBJ2-7
D gene: -

CDR3 protein: CSAGLSSGANVLTF
CDR3 DNA: TGCAGTGCGGGACTGAGCTCTGGGGCCAACGTCCTGACTTTC
clone size: -
V gene: TRBV20-1
J gene: TRBJ2-6
D gene: -

CDR3 protein: CCARDLRQGHTDTQYF
CDR3 DNA: TGCTGTGCTAGAGATCTCCGGCAGGGCCACACAGATACGCAGTATTTT
clone size: -
V gene: TRBV20-1
J gene: TRBJ2-3
D gene: -

CDR3 protein: CASSRGTVGTGELFF
CDR3 DNA: TGTGCCAGCAGCCGGGGGACAGTTGGCACCGGGGAGCTGTTTTTT
clone size: -
V gene: TRBV7-9
J gene: TRBJ2-2
D gene: -

CDR3 protein: CASSLDRWAGANYGYTF
CDR3 DNA: TGTGCCAGCAGCTTAGATAGGTGGGCAGGGGCCAACTATGGCTACACCTTC
clone size: few
V gene: TRBV11-2
J gene: TRBJ1-2
D gene: -

CDR3 protein: CASSSTSGGEQYF
CDR3 DNA: TGTGCCAGCAGCTCGACTAGCGGCGGGGAGCAGTACTTC
clone size: few
V gene: TRBV14
J gene: TRBJ2-7
D gene: TRBD2

CDR3 protein: CASRHRTERTNYGYTF
CDR3 DNA: TGTGCCAGCAGACATCGGACGGAAAGAACAAACTATGGCTACACCTTC
clone size: -
V gene: TRBV5-6
J gene: TRBJ1-2
D gene: -

CDR3 protein: CASSQTSGGVEADTQYF
CDR3 DNA: TGCGCCAGCAGCCAAACTAGCGGGGGAGTGGAGGCAGATACGCAGTATTTT
clone size: -
V gene: TRBV4-3
J gene: TRBJ2-3
D gene: TRBD2

CDR3 protein: CAWSDSGRVDEQFF
CDR3 DNA: TGTGCCTGGAGTGATAGCGGGAGGGTCGATGAGCAGTTCTTC
clone size: few
V gene: TRBV30
J gene: TRBJ2-1
D gene: TRBD2

CDR3 protein: CSATGWSTDTQYF
CDR3 DNA: TGCAGTGCTACTGGTTGGAGCACAGATACGCAGTATTTT
clone size: few
V gene: TRBV20-1
J gene: TRBJ2-3
D gene: -

CDR3 protein: CASGNLRDQKFF
CDR3 DNA: TGCGCCAGTGGGAATCTCAGGGACCAGAAGTTCTTC
clone size: few
V gene: TRBV10-1
J gene: TRBJ2-1
D gene: -

CDR3 protein: CASSGSGRFYEQYF
CDR3 DNA: TGCGCCAGCAGCGGAAGCGGGCGGTTCTACGAGCAGTACTTC
clone size: -
V gene: TRBV5-1
J gene: TRBJ2-7
D gene: -

CDR3 protein: CASSLRTSGSSSYEQYF
CDR3 DNA: TGTGCCAGCAGCTTGCGGACTAGCGGGTCAAGCTCCTACGAGCAGTACTTC
clone size: -
V gene: TRBV5-6
J gene: TRBJ2-7
D gene: TRBD2

CDR3 protein: CASSRRAYNEQFF
CDR3 DNA: TGTGCCAGCAGTAGACGTGCCTACAATGAGCAGTTCTTC
clone size: many
V gene: TRBV12-3/TRBV12-4
J gene: TRBJ2-1
D gene: -

CDR3 protein: CASSAGGPTEAFF
CDR3 DNA: TGTGCCAGCAGTGCCGGGGGGCCCACTGAAGCTTTCTTT
clone size: -
V gene: TRBV25-1
J gene: TRBJ1-1
D gene: -

CDR3 protein: CASSAVLGLAGVDTGELFF
CDR3 DNA: TGTGCCAGCAGCGCAGTTTTGGGACTAGCGGGAGTTGACACCGGGGAGCTGTTTTTT
clone size: -
V gene: TRBV7-3
J gene: TRBJ2-2
D gene: TRBD2

CDR3 protein: CASSPPAGHPQETQYF
CDR3 DNA: TGTGCCAGCTCACCCCCGGCAGGGCACCCCCAAGAGACCCAGTACTTC
clone size: -
V gene: TRBV18
J gene: TRBJ2-5
D gene: -

CDR3 protein: CASSYHGQGVTEAFF
CDR3 DNA: TGTGCCAGCAGCTACCACGGACAGGGAGTGACTGAAGCTTTCTTT
clone size: few
V gene: TRBV7-2
J gene: TRBJ1-1
D gene: TRBD1

CDR3 protein: CASSERENNSPLHF
CDR3 DNA: TGTGCCAGCAGTGAAAGAGAGAATAATTCACCCCTCCACTTT
clone size: -
V gene: TRBV6-1
J gene: TRBJ1-6
D gene: -

CDR3 protein: CSTSLASGSTDTQYF
CDR3 DNA: TGCAGCACAAGTCTGGCTAGCGGGAGCACAGATACGCAGTATTTT
clone size: -
V gene: TRBV20-1
J gene: TRBJ2-3
D gene: TRBD2

CDR3 protein: CASSLLRDHEQFF
CDR3 DNA: TGTGCCAGCAGCCTCCTCAGGGATCATGAGCAGTTCTTC
clone size: -
V gene: TRBV28
J gene: TRBJ2-1
D gene: -

CDR3 protein: CASSSLLAGYNEQFF
CDR3 DNA: TGTGCCAGCAGCTCGTTACTAGCGGGGTACAATGAGCAGTTCTTC
clone size: few
V gene: TRBV5-5
J gene: TRBJ2-1
D gene: TRBD2

CDR3 protein: CASSPPPGRNEQFF
CDR3 DNA: TGTGCCAGCAGCCCCCCGCCGGGGCGCAATGAGCAGTTCTTC
clone size: -
V gene: TRBV7-2
J gene: TRBJ2-1
D gene: -

CDR3 protein: CASSLRRAGGGTDTQYF
CDR3 DNA: TGTGCCAGCAGCTTACGGAGGGCGGGGGGGGGCACAGATACGCAGTATTTT
clone size: -
V gene: TRBV7-2
J gene: TRBJ2-3
D gene: TRBD2

CDR3 protein: CASSLDTYAQYF
CDR3 DNA: TGTGCCAGCAGTTTAGATACTTACGCGCAGTACTTC
clone size: -
V gene: TRBV6-6
J gene: TRBJ2-7
D gene: -

CDR3 protein: CASSFWDPKEVTEAFF
CDR3 DNA: TGTGCCAGCAGCTTCTGGGACCCGAAGGAAGTCACTGAAGCTTTCTTT
clone size: few
V gene: TRBV5-7
J gene: TRBJ1-1
D gene: -